This entry describes one T cell receptor beta chain. As processed by the authors: Amplification from reference gene primers served as the basis for estimated nucleated cell counts. Produced via immunoSEQ multiplex PCR; TCRdb's table is partial and in-frame only. That table is the source of V, J and clone size, and D and trimming were worked out from the DNA. The repertoire holds 200,000 to 300,000 clones, with around four fifths as singletons. The sample belongs to a study of blood T cell repertoires in COVID-19. At the level of the study: COVID-19 samples, acute and convalescent, were from the United States, Italy and Spain. Sources were T cells, B-cell-depleted T cells, or PBMCs; the material itself was cDNA or gDNA.

V gave up 4 bases and J gave up 2 bases; unmatched junction bases: 16. The germline CDR1 and CDR2 sequences are KGHDR and SFDVKD. The CDR3 consists of 19 residues. Source material: peripheral blood. The clonotype comes from a man between 60 and 75 years old with acute or convalescent COVID-19. This sequence joins TRBV24-1 and TRBJ2-7; 10 bases are a match to TRBD2. CDR3 coding DNA: TGTGCCACCAGTGACCGTCGTGGAACTAGCGGGGTTGTAGCCTACGAGCAGTACTTC. Translated: CATSDRRGTSGVVAYEQYF.